The rows below give T cell receptor beta chains drawn from one sample of a study of shared clonotypes between healthy human individuals. TCRdb's table, derived via immunoSEQ multiplex PCR, lists solely in-frame clones and lacks some. In the table there are approximately 1,000,000 clones, about 84% of which are singletons. Sequenced sample: memory CD4+ T cells from PBMCs. Source of these receptors: a man between 18 and 29 years old in good health. Some clones in this sample may be carry-over from other donors' samples. Both conserved end residues are part of each CDR3. Each record gives: V gene, D gene, J gene, clone size, CDR3 protein, CDR3 DNA. The D gene is left open where the match is weak. A clone size is listed for some rows: how often the clone was seen (once, few, many), or a class if it is expanded.

TRBV28	TRBD1	TRBJ1-5	-	CATTWGDRDNQPQHF	TGTGCCACCACATGGGGGGACAGGGACAATCAGCCCCAGCATTTT
TRBV7-7	-	TRBJ2-5	few	CASSPRTGAGTQYF	TGTGCCAGCAGCCCAAGGACGGGAGCTGGGACCCAGTACTTC
TRBV2	TRBD1	TRBJ2-4	-	CASSVGQGPRNIQYF	TGTGCCAGCAGTGTGGGACAGGGGCCCCGAAACATTCAGTACTTC
TRBV29-1	-	TRBJ2-1	many	CSVEGGLEGDDEQFF	TGCAGCGTTGAAGGGGGGTTAGAAGGGGATGATGAGCAGTTCTTC
TRBV4-1	-	TRBJ1-1	once	CASSQGTGSAGAFF	TGCGCCAGCAGCCAAGGCACAGGGTCTGCCGGAGCTTTCTTT
TRBV28	-	TRBJ2-3	-	CASSLGRPVTDTQYF	TGTGCCAGCAGTTTAGGAAGGCCCGTCACAGATACGCAGTATTTT
TRBV19	-	TRBJ2-7	-	CASSIRHPSSYEQYF	TGTGCCAGTAGTATCAGGCACCCGAGCTCCTACGAGCAGTACTTC
TRBV18	-	TRBJ1-4	-	CASSERRLTTNEKLFF	TGTGCCAGCTCGGAGAGGAGGTTAACGACTAATGAAAAACTGTTTTTT
TRBV5-1	TRBD1	TRBJ1-3	-	CASSSRGRGDTIYF	TGCGCCAGCAGCTCCCGGGGCAGGGGGGACACCATATATTTT
TRBV4-1	-	TRBJ2-7	-	CASSHFTGDEQYF	TGCGCCAGCAGCCACTTTACGGGGGACGAGCAGTACTTC
TRBV28	-	TRBJ2-7	-	CASSSAGSLPHEQYF	TGTGCCAGCAGTTCCGCCGGGAGTCTTCCCCACGAGCAGTACTTC
TRBV28	-	TRBJ2-7	-	CASSSPGKGEQYF	TGTGCCAGCAGTTCCCCAGGGAAGGGCGAGCAGTACTTC
TRBV7-6	TRBD2	TRBJ2-1	-	CASSPLGTSGYNEQFF	TGTGCCAGCAGCCCTCTAGGGACTAGCGGGTACAATGAGCAGTTCTTC
TRBV11-2	-	TRBJ1-2	-	CASSLAGSNYGYTF	TGTGCCAGCAGCTTAGCAGGGTCGAACTATGGCTACACCTTC
TRBV29-1	-	TRBJ1-2	once	CSVDGAGGDYGYTF	TGCAGCGTTGATGGGGCCGGGGGCGACTATGGCTACACCTTC
TRBV7-9	-	TRBJ2-7	-	CASSLLDRSYEQYF	TGTGCCAGCAGCTTATTGGACAGATCCTACGAGCAGTACTTC
TRBV28	-	TRBJ1-1	-	CASVVQNTEAFF	TGTGCCAGCGTAGTGCAGAACACTGAAGCTTTCTTT
TRBV7-9	-	TRBJ2-2	-	CASSPRDHGTGELFF	TGTGCCAGCAGCCCCCGAGATCACGGGACCGGGGAGCTGTTTTTT
TRBV9	-	TRBJ1-1	-	CASSITWGETEAFF	TGTGCCAGCAGTATAACCTGGGGGGAAACTGAAGCTTTCTTT
TRBV28	TRBD1	TRBJ1-4	-	CASSTGQGVAEKLFF	TGTGCCAGCAGTACGGGACAGGGTGTAGCTGAAAAACTGTTTTTT
TRBV19	-	TRBJ1-1	-	CASTLDRFNTEAFF	TGTGCCAGTACCCTAGACAGGTTCAACACTGAAGCTTTCTTT
TRBV5-1	-	TRBJ1-2	-	CASTPGTAGFGYTF	TGCGCCAGCACCCCCGGGACGGCCGGTTTTGGCTACACCTTC
TRBV27	-	TRBJ2-1	-	CASRYGVHNEQFF	TGTGCCAGCAGGTACGGGGTCCACAATGAGCAGTTCTTC